This T cell receptor (beta chain) stems from a study of T cells after yellow fever vaccination. Looking at the study overall: Those fractions that held only low numbers of cells were prepared using the SMART-Seq v4 Ultra Low Input RNA kit.

The CDR3 loop spans 13 amino acids. V lost 0 bases, J lost 2 bases, and 5 bases lay in between. Germline values: CDR1 SGHRS, CDR2 YFSETQ. This clonotype was seen ten or more times. Its cognate antigen is unknown. Study results and limitations: Some clonotypes were seen in both the CD4 and the CD8 compartments. These made up a small share and likely arose from convergent recombination.

As TCR cDNA was made by 5'RACE template switching, a universal primer site and UMIs were added. TCRdb re-called the 5' RACE reads with MiXCR, one entry per CDR3 protein. The sample contains roughly 150,000 distinct CDR3 sequences, less than 9.5% of which appear only once. This receptor was obtained from a man aged 25-45 years who received the YFV17D yellow fever vaccine. The V and J genes are TRBV5-1 and TRBJ1-1, with D unclear. The source was CD4+ T cells sorted from PBMCs, collected 5 days after the yellow fever booster vaccination. CDR3: CASSLGSNTEAFF. CDR3 DNA: TGCGCCAGCAGCTTGGGGTCTAACACTGAAGCTTTCTTT.